Shown below are 10 T cell receptor beta chains from a single sample sequenced in a study of tumor-infiltrating lymphocytes in oesophageal squamous cell carcinoma. TCRdb re-called the PCR reads through MiXCR, storing one row per CDR3 protein. In the table there are about 10,000 distinct CDR3 sequences, roughly 60% of which are singletons. Material for sequencing was esophageal tumor tissue. These receptor sequences come from a female donor with esophageal squamous cell carcinoma.

The chain links TRBV7-6 to TRBJ2-5; 7 nucleotides align to TRBD2. V lost 4 bases and J lost 1; bases outside the gene matches: 3. The CDR3 has 14 amino acids. From germline, CDR1 is SGHVS and CDR2 FNYEAQ. CDR3 amino acids: CASSYPSGQETQYF. CDR3 in DNA: TGTGCCAGCAGCTACCCTAGCGGCCAAGAGACCCAGTACTTC.

This clonotype is categorized as medium-sized. The chain links TRBV6-1 to TRBJ2-7; 10 bases match TRBD2. Trimming removed 6 bases from V and 1 base from J; junction bases left unmatched: 9. The germline gives CDR1 MNHNS, CDR2 SASEGT. This CDR3 is 16 amino acids long. The DNA for the CDR3 is TGTGCCAGCAGGACTACAATAGCGGGAGGATCCTACGAGCAGTACTTC. Its protein is CASRTTIAGGSYEQYF.

This clonotype is medium-sized (0.01 to 0.1%) in the sample. The chain combines TRBV11-3 with TRBJ2-5; no reliable D call. The CDR3 is made up of 17 amino acids. Germline-derived CDR1 and CDR2 are SGHNT and YENEEA. Trimming left V 1 base short and J 5 bases short, with 20 bases between. The CDR3 sequence is CASSLVVGSSSRETQYF. Written as DNA, the CDR3 is TGTGCCAGCAGCTTAGTTGTGGGATCGAGCTCAAGGGAGACCCAGTACTTC.

The chain has TRBV27 and TRBJ2-3, with D possibly TRBD2 on 6 matching bases. The CDR3 length is 16 residues. Germline CDR1 and CDR2: MNHEY and SMNVEV (reference sequence). Trimming shortened V by 1 base and J by 0 bases, and 11 bases separated the two germline ends. The CDR3 here is CASSLWGTSSTDTQYF. CDR3 bases: TGTGCCAGCAGTTTATGGGGGACTTCTAGCACAGATACGCAGTATTTT.

A single count supports this clonotype. DNA for the CDR3: TGTGCCAGCAGCTTAACTAGCGCAAACACCGGGGAGCTGTTTTTT. It is translated as CASSLTSANTGELFF. The chain carries TRBV7-3 and TRBJ2-2; a weak D match, TRBD2 (5 bases). V was cut by 0 bases and J by 2 bases, with 7 bases left in between. The CDR3 covers 15 residues. The V gene's germline CDR1 is SGHTA and CDR2 FQGTGA.

This clonotype was seen repeatedly, ten times or more. The V and J genes are TRBV14 and TRBJ2-2, with D unclear. Germline V gene data show CDR1 as SGHDN and CDR2 as FVKESK. Trimming took 4 bases from V and 3 from J, leaving 6 bases between them. The CDR3 spans 13 residues. CDR3 residues: CASSPTHTGELFF. CDR3 nucleotide sequence: TGTGCCAGCAGCCCCACGCACACCGGGGAGCTGTTTTTT.

Sample share makes this clonotype medium-sized. A much more abundant neighbour one base away suggests this may be a read error. The chain couples TRBV7-3 to TRBJ2-1, with 8 positions matching TRBD2. The J call is doubtful: the DNA matches TRBJ2-7 better. CDR3 length: 16 residues. Germline CDR1 reads SGHTA; CDR2 reads FQGTGA. CDR3 sequence: CASSSQAGVSYNEQYF. In DNA form, the CDR3 reads TGTGCCAGCAGCTCCCAAGCGGGAGTCTCCTACAATGAGCAGTACTTC.

This clonotype is judged medium-sized. The V gene is TRBV11-3, the J gene TRBJ1-2, with 9 bases that match TRBD1. V gave up 2 bases and J gave up 0 bases; unmatched junction bases: 7. The CDR3 consists of 17 residues. The V gene's germline CDR1 is SGHNT and CDR2 YENEEA. This CDR3 reads CASSLNRTGDPNYGYTF. CDR3 DNA: TGTGCCAGCAGCTTAAACAGGACAGGGGATCCTAACTATGGCTACACCTTC.

A note on this clonotype: Possible read error: a much larger clone is one base away. J is TRBJ2-1 and V is TRBV5-6; TRBD1 might be the D (6 bases). V lost 4 bases, J lost 13 bases, and 15 bases lay in between. Germline CDR1 and CDR2: SGHDT and YYEEEE. The CDR3 runs to 12 residues. The CDR3 bases are TGTGCCAGCAGCATAGACAGGAGGTTTCAGTTCTTC. Its protein product is CASSIDRRFQFF.

The CDR3 DNA follows: TGTGCCAGCAGCCGGGCCCAGGGAACCTACGAGCAGTACTTC. Protein product: CASSRAQGTYEQYF. This chain uses TRBV6-1 with TRBJ2-7, with a tentative D call TRBD1 (5 bases). V lost 6 bases, J lost 2 bases, and 14 bases lay in between. Germline CDR1 reads MNHNS; CDR2 reads SASEGT. The CDR3 sequence is 14 residues long.